This TCR beta chain was sequenced in a study of T cells in Graves' hyperthyroidism and ophthalmopathy. Using RNA transcripts as the source, TCR beta CDR3 regions were amplified. First-round RT-PCR of the TCR CDR3 relied on the HTBI primer set. One entry per CDR3 protein results from TCRdb running MiXCR on the multiplex PCR reads. Here the sample spans fewer than 400,000 distinct CDR3 sequences, approximately 17% being singletons. This CDR3 is 17 amino acids long. The V and J ends lost 5 bases and 3 bases respectively, with 19 bases between them. The germline gives CDR1 SEHNR, CDR2 FQNEAQ (reference sequence).

This TCR was sampled from a man aged 30 to 45 with Graves' hyperthyroidism. The chain recombines TRBV7-9 with TRBJ2-2, with a weak D call TRBD2 (6 bases). The sample taken for sequencing was blood. The CDR3 is CASSLQRSGDHTGELFF. The CDR3, as DNA: TGTGCCAGCAGCCTCCAGCGTTCGGGGGACCACACCGGGGAGCTGTTTTTT.